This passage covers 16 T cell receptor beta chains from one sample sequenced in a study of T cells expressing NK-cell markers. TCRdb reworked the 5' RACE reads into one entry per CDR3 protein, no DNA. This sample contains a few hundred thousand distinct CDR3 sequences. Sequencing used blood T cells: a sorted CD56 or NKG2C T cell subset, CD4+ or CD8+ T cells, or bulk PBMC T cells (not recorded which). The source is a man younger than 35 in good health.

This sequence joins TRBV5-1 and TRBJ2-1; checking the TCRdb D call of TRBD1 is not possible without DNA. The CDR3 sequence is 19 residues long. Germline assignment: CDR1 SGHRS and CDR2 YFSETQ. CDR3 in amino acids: CASSWTTAGQSSSYNEQFF.

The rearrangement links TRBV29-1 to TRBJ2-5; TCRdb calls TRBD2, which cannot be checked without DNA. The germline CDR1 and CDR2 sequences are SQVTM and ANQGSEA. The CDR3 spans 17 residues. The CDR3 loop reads CSVVQSGRPLYQETQYF. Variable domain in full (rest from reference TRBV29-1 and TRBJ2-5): SAVISQKPSRDICQRGTSLTIQCQVDSQVTMMFWYRQQPGQSLTLIATANQGSEATYESGFVIDKFPISRPNLTFSTLTVSNMSPEDSSIYLCSVVQSGRPLYQETQYFGPGTRLLVL.

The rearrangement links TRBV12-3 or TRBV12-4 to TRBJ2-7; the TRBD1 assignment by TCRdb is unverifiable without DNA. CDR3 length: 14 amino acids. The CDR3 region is CASSLADRAGEQYF.

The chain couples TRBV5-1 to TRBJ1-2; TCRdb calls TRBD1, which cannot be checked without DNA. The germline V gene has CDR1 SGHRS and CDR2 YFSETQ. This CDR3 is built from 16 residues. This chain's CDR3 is CASSPGNSLANYGYTF.

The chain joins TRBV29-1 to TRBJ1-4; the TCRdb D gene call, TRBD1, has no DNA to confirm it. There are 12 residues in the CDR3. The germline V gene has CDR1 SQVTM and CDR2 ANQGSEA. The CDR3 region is CSVGGGGEKLFF.

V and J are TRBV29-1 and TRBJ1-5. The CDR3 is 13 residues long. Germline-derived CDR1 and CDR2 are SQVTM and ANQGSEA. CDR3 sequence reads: CSASRDSNQPQHF.

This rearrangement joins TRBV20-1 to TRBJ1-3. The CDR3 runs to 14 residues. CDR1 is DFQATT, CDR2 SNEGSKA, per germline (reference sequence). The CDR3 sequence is CSARGISSGNTIYF.

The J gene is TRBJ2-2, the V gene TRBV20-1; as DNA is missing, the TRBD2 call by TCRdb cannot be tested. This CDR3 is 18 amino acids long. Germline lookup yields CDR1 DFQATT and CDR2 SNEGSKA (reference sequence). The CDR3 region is CSARDPDSGRAWTGELFF.

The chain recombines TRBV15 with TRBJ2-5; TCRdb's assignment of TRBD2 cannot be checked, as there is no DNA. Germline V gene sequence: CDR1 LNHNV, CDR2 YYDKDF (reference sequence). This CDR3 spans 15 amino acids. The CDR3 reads CATSRRAGDWETQYF.

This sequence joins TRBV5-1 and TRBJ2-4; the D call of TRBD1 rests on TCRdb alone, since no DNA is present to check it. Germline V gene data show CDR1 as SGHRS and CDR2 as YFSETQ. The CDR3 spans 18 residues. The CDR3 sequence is CASSDLSGQMGAKNIQYF.

The CDR3 here is CASTPRNEQFF. The V call is TRBV6-6, the J call TRBJ2-1; TCRdb designates TRBD1, a call that cannot be tested without DNA. This CDR3 contains 11 residues. Germline V gene sequence: CDR1 MNHNY, CDR2 SVGAGI (reference sequence).

The CDR3 spells CASSESTITEAFF. The chain combines TRBV10-1 with TRBJ1-1. Germline loops: CDR1 WNHNN, CDR2 SYGVQD (reference sequence). This CDR3 region has 13 residues.

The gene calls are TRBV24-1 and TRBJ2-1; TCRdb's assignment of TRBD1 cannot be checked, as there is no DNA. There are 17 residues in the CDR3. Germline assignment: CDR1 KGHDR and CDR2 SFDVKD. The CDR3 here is CATSDAIRDRDYNEQFF.

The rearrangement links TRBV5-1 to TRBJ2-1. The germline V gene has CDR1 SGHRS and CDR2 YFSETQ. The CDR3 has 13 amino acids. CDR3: CASSSINSNEQFF.

The CDR3 sequence: CSARRGQAGELFF. The rearrangement joins TRBV20-1 to TRBJ2-2; the D call from TCRdb, TRBD1, cannot be confirmed without DNA. This CDR3 region has 13 residues. Germline V lookup: CDR1 DFQATT, CDR2 SNEGSKA (reference sequence).

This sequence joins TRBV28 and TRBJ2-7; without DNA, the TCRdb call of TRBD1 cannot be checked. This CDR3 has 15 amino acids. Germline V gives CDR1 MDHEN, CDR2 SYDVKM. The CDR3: CASSPRQGFRDEQYF.